Sequencing of this T cell receptor (beta chain) was carried out in a study of cytomegalovirus exposure and HLA in healthy donors. Trimming took off 7 bases at V and 8 bases at J, with 11 bases between the two ends. Germline CDR1 reads SNHLY; CDR2 reads FYNNEI. CDR3 length: 11 amino acids. As for this clone: What it recognizes is unknown.

Whole-study findings and limits: Most CMV-associated TCR beta chains were later found to appear HLA-restricted. V- and J-gene trimming in TCR beta was tied to a missense DCLRE1C variant by an analysis performed later. Later on, an analysis found that several of the most significant clusters appeared to be linked to common viral pathogens, which included parvovirus B19.

In the PCR, 60 Vbeta and 13 Jbeta primers were used. The data were produced by immunoSEQ multiplex PCR, yet TCRdb's version contains in-frame clones alone and is incomplete. This table has over 150,000 clones, 70% to 85% appearing once. The sequencing input was PBMCs. This TCR derives from a young man in good health and CMV-seropositive. The genes are TRBV2 and TRBJ1-1, with D perhaps matching TRBD1 (6 bases). CDR3 in amino acids: CASKQGLEAFF. CDR3 coding DNA: TGTGCCAGCAAACAGGGTTTAGAAGCTTTCTTT.